This T cell receptor beta chain was sequenced in a study of OX40 agonist ivuxolimab in advanced cancers. Study background: With a range of 23 to 79, age averaged 60 years, and 65% to 85% were male.

TCRdb's copy holds only in-frame clones and misses some; the assay was immunoSEQ multiplex PCR. The data hold approximately 49,000 clones, with about 86% observed a single time. The CDR3 length is 11 residues. Germline loops: CDR1 MDHEN, CDR2 SYDVKM. V shed 6 bases, J shed 9 bases, and the junction held 5 bases outside the gene matches. The source of this sequence is an adult with an advanced solid tumor such as melanoma, head and neck, liver or kidney cancer. The chain recombines TRBV28 with TRBJ2-7, with 7 bases matching TRBD1. The sample consisted of CD4+ or CD8+ T cells sorted from blood, taken in a trial of the OX40 agonist ivuxolimab. This CDR3 reads CASRRDRAQYF. The CDR3 DNA reads TGTGCCAGCAGGAGAGACAGGGCGCAGTACTTC.